The T cell receptor (beta chain) described here comes from a study of blood T cells in healthy people across ages. Study results and limitations: Lack of knowledge of donor CMV status possibly confounded expanded clonotype changes.

As concerns this clonotype: Its matching antigen is unknown.

Sample-barcoded 5' priming and a J-beta primer mix drove a second PCR of roughly 7 to 11 cycles. Tagging of each cDNA molecule was performed by a template-switch adaptor with 12 random nucleotides. TCRdb analysed the 5' RACE reads with MiXCR anew, one entry per CDR3 protein. The data hold approximately 1.5 million distinct CDR3 sequences, with around 40% observed a single time. The draw of peripheral blood yielded ten milliliters from each donor. Every sample had a minimum of 6 million PBMCs isolated. Germline-derived CDR1 and CDR2 are SEHNR and FQNEAQ (reference sequence). This CDR3 region has 15 residues. V shed 5 bases and J 4 bases; nucleotides not matched to a gene: 6.

The receptor's source is a woman aged 18 to 35 in good health. The chain uses TRBV7-9 and TRBJ1-1; TRBD1 matches 11 bases. Sequences were obtained from blood. This CDR3 reads CASSPRDRGSTEAFF. DNA of the CDR3: TGTGCCAGCAGCCCTCGGGACAGGGGGAGCACTGAAGCTTTCTTT.